These 18 T cell receptor beta chains share one sample of origin, sequenced in a study of naive and memory T cell subsets. Both TRBC1 and TRBC2 were covered by a beta constant-region primer of two equimolar oligonucleotides. TCRdb fed the UMI-ligation and nested PCR reads into MiXCR, producing one record per CDR3 protein. In the table there are 21,000 or so distinct CDR3 sequences, more than 9.5% of which are singletons. Material: central memory CD8+ T cells from blood. These receptors originate from a human donor in good health.

This clonotype was recorded a few times. The V and J genes are TRBV12-5 and TRBJ2-7; the D gene is possibly TRBD1 (6 bases). V was shortened by 0 bases and J by 6 bases, with 6 bases between the two germline ends. CDR3 length: 12 residues. From germline, CDR1 is LGHNT and CDR2 FRNRAP. CDR3 sequence reads: CASGLVQGEQYF. Here the CDR3 DNA reads TGTGCTAGTGGTTTGGTACAGGGCGAGCAGTACTTC.

The chain joins TRBV5-4 to TRBJ2-7; the D gene is possibly TRBD1 (6 bases). CDR1 is SGHNT and CDR2 is YYREEE in the germline V gene (reference sequence). Trimming stripped 0 bases from V and 2 bases from J, with 9 bases between. The CDR3 covers 14 residues. The CDR3 DNA reads TGTGCCAGCAGCTTGGAGACAGGAGCCTACGAGCAGTACTTC. Protein sequence: CASSLETGAYEQYF.

This clonotype has a count of ten or more. CDR3 in amino acids: CASSSAAGLLNGKNIQYF. The CDR3 nucleotides read TGCGCCAGCAGTTCCGCGGCAGGGCTTCTTAACGGCAAAAACATTCAGTACTTC. The chain links TRBV10-1 to TRBJ2-4; possibly TRBD1 for D (5 bases). Germline CDR1 is WNHNN and CDR2 is SYGVQD (reference sequence). The V end was cut by 5 bases, the J end by 3 bases, with 23 bases between. This CDR3 has 18 residues.

The sample holds a few counts of this clonotype. The chain recombines TRBV7-9 with TRBJ2-1; D gene uncertain. The CDR3 spans 11 residues. Trimming shortened V by 6 bases and J by 5 bases, and 5 bases separated the two germline ends. Per germline, CDR1 SEHNR and CDR2 FQNEAQ (reference sequence). The CDR3 is CASRGNNEQFF. CDR3 nucleotide sequence: TGTGCCAGCAGGGGGAACAATGAGCAGTTCTTC.

This sequence joins TRBV27 and TRBJ2-2; 7 nucleotides line up with TRBD2. Germline V gene sequence: CDR1 MNHEY, CDR2 SMNVEV (reference sequence). Trimming took 5 bases from V and 7 from J; bases not matched to a gene: 13. This CDR3 is 16 amino acids long. CDR3 in amino acids: CASSPAGVIISGELFF. CDR3 coding DNA: TGTGCCAGCAGTCCGGCGGGAGTTATAATTAGCGGGGAGCTGTTTTTT.

In its sample, this clonotype was seen many times. The chain couples TRBV6-5 to TRBJ2-1; 8 nucleotides match TRBD2. Per germline, CDR1 MNHEY and CDR2 SVGAGI. This CDR3 comprises 14 residues. V dropped 5 bases and J dropped 5; count of bases not matched to a gene: 5. Here the CDR3 reads CASSQTSENNEQFF. The CDR3 DNA is TGTGCCAGCAGTCAGACTAGCGAGAACAATGAGCAGTTCTTC.

CDR3 in DNA: TGTGCCAGCAGCGGCCGACTGGAGGGGCGCGCAGATACGCAGTATTTT. It encodes CASSGRLEGRADTQYF. The chain links TRBV9 to TRBJ2-3; a weak D match, TRBD2 (6 bases). Germline CDR1 and CDR2: SGDLS and YYNGEE. The length of the CDR3 is 16 residues. Trimming left V 3 bases short and J 4 bases short, with 18 bases between.

This clonotype is labeled medium-sized. This chain uses TRBV20-1 with TRBJ1-2; the match to TRBD1 covers 7 bases. Trimming cost V 5 bases and J 2 bases; bases outside gene matches: 14. CDR1 is DFQATT, CDR2 SNEGSKA, per germline (reference sequence). The CDR3 totals 16 residues. CDR3 amino acids: CSAHHIEGQSNYGYTF. The CDR3 region has the DNA TGCAGTGCTCACCATATAGAGGGACAGTCAAACTATGGCTACACCTTC.

The chain carries TRBV12-3 or TRBV12-4 and TRBJ1-1, with D unclear. V dropped 7 bases and J dropped 0 bases, with 15 bases sitting between them. The length of the CDR3 is 15 residues. The CDR3 coding sequence is TGTGCCAGCACCCAAGGTGGGGAGCTGAACACTGAAGCTTTCTTT. It yields the protein CASTQGGELNTEAFF.

The chain combines TRBV15 with TRBJ1-1, with 12 bases that match TRBD1. Germline V gene lookup returns CDR1 LNHNV and CDR2 YYDKDF (reference sequence). This CDR3 comprises 16 residues. J lost 5 bases, V lost 5 bases, and 9 bases had no gene match. Here the CDR3 reads CATSGPGQGARTEAFF. CDR3 DNA sequence: TGTGCCACCAGCGGACCGGGACAGGGGGCGCGGACTGAAGCTTTCTTT.

This clonotype showed up many times. V gene TRBV29-1 combines with J gene TRBJ2-2; D unresolved. CDR1 is SQVTM, CDR2 ANQGSEA, per germline. The ends were cut back, 5 bases at V and 3 bases at J, with 1 base in the middle. The CDR3 contains 10 residues. The CDR3 is CSVYTGELFF. The CDR3 DNA follows: TGCAGCGTTTACACCGGGGAGCTGTTTTTT.

The sample holds many counts of this clonotype. The CDR3 here is CASSQDSGWSSPLHF. CDR3 DNA sequence: TGCGCCAGCAGCCAAGATAGTGGGTGGAGTTCACCCCTCCACTTT. The chain links TRBV4-3 to TRBJ1-6; D ambiguous. This CDR3 is built from 15 residues. V was trimmed by 0 bases and J by 9 bases, leaving 12 bases between them. The V gene's germline CDR1 is LGHNA and CDR2 YSLEER.

This clonotype was picked up a small number of times. The chain links TRBV4-1 to TRBJ2-7, with 9 bases fitting TRBD2. V dropped 1 base and J dropped 2; count of bases not matched to a gene: 12. The length of the CDR3 is 18 residues. Germline values: CDR1 MGHRA, CDR2 YSYEKL. CDR3 DNA: TGCGCCAGCAGCCAAGGTATAGGATTTGGGACTAGCACCTACGAGCAGTACTTC. Its protein product is CASSQGIGFGTSTYEQYF.

The gene calls are TRBV4-2 and TRBJ1-4, with TRBD1 matching 10 bases. The V segment lost 3 bases and the J segment 8 bases; nucleotides outside the gene matches: 6. Germline CDR1 and CDR2: LGHNA and YNFKEQ. This CDR3 contains 15 residues. The CDR3 bases are TGTGCCAGCAGCCAGGGGACAGGGGAGTCCGAAAAACTGTTTTTT. Residues: CASSQGTGESEKLFF.

About this clonotype itself: This may be a read error: a much more frequent sequence differs by one nucleotide. V usage is TRBV29-1 and J usage is TRBJ1-1; the match to TRBD1 covers 11 bases. CDR3 size: 16 residues. Germline CDR1 reads SQVTM; CDR2 reads ANQGSEA. CDR3: CSVEDWTGGVSTEDFF. The CDR3 nucleotides are TGCAGCGTTGAAGATTGGACAGGGGGCGTATCCACTGAAGATTTCTTT.

This clonotype appeared many times. The V call is TRBV29-1, the J call TRBJ1-1; D perhaps matches TRBD1 (6 bases). V lost 7 bases and J 2 bases, leaving 8 bases between the germline ends. CDR1 SQVTM and CDR2 ANQGSEA come from the germline V gene. This CDR3 has 11 residues. In DNA, the CDR3 is TGCAGCGGGACAGACAACACTGAAGCTTTCTTT. It encodes CSGTDNTEAFF.

CDR3 sequence (DNA): TGCAGTGCTAGGTCTGAGGACGACAATGAGCAGTTCTTC. Amino acids: CSARSEDDNEQFF. V and J are TRBV20-1 and TRBJ2-1; D is unclear. V was cut by 3 bases and J by 5 bases, with 11 bases left in between. Germline lookup yields CDR1 DFQATT and CDR2 SNEGSKA (reference sequence). The CDR3 covers 13 residues.

This clonotype was counted at least ten times. The chain joins TRBV15 to TRBJ2-5, with TRBD2 matching 7 bases. The CDR3 length is 13 residues. Germline V gene lookup returns CDR1 LNHNV and CDR2 YYDKDF (reference sequence). V lost 6 bases and J lost 4; bases outside the gene matches: 5. CDR3 DNA sequence: TGTGCCACCAGTATTTGGGGGGGAGAGACCCAGTACTTC. Translation gives CATSIWGGETQYF.